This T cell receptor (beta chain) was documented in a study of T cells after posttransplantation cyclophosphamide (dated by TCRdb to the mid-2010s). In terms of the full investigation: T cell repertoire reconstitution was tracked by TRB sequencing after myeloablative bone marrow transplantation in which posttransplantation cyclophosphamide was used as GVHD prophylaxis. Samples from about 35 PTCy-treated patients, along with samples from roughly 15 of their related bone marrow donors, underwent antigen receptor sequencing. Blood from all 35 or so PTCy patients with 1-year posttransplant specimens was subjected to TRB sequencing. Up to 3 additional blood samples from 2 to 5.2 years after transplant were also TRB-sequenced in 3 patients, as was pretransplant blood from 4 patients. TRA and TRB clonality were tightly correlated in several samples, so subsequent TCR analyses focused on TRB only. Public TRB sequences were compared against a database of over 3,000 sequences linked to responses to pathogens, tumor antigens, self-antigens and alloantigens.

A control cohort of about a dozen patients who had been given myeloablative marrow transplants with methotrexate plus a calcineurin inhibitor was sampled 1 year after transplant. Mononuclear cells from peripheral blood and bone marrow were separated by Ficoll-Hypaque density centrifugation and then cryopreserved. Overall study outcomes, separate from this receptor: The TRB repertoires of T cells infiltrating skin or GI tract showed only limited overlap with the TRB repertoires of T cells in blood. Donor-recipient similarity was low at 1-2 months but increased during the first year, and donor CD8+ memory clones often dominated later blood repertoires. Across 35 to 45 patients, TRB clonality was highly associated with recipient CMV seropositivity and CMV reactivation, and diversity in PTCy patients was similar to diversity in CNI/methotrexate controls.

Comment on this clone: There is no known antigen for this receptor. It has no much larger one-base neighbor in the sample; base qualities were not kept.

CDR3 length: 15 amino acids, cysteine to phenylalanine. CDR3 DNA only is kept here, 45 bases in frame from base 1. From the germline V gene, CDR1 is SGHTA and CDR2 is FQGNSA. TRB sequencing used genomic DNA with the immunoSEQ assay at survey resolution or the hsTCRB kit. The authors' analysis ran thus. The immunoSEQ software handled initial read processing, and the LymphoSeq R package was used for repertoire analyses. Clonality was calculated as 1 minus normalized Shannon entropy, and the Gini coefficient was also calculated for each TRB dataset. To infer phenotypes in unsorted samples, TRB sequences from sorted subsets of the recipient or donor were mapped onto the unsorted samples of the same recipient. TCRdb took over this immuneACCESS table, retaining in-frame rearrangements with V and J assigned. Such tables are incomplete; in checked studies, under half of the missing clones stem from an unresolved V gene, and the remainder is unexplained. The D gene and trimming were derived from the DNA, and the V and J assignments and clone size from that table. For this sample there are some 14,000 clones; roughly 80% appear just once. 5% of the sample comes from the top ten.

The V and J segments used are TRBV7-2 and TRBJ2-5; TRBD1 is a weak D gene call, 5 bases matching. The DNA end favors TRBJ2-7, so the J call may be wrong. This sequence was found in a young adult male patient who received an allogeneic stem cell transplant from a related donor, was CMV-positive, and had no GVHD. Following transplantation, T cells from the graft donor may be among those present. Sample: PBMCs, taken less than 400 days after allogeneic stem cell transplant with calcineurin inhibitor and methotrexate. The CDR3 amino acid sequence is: CASSLSRRRGGEQYF. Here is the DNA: TGTGCCAGCAGCTTGAGCCGACGAAGGGGTGGCGAGCAGTACTTC.